This entry lists 7 T cell receptor beta chains sequenced from one sample in a study of blood T cell repertoires in COVID-19. Measured with immunoSEQ multiplex PCR; TCRdb has only the in-frame clones, and not every one. The sample has some 200,000 clones, more than 65% seen once. Sequenced: PBMCs or T cells enriched from blood (not recorded which). Receptor source: a man between 35 and 55 years old who had recovered from COVID-19.

The V call is TRBV6-4, the J call TRBJ1-1; possibly TRBD1 for D (5 bases). The CDR3 consists of 13 residues. The germline gives CDR1 MRHNA, CDR2 SNTAGT. V was clipped by 3 bases and J by 3 bases, with 8 bases between them. The chain's CDR3 is CASSEGRDTEAFF. CDR3 coding DNA: TGTGCCAGCAGTGAGGGCAGGGACACTGAAGCTTTCTTT.

The V call is TRBV30, the J call TRBJ2-1, with TRBD1 identical over 9 bases. V lost 6 bases and J lost 7; bases outside the gene matches: 10. Germline V gives CDR1 GTSNPN, CDR2 SVGIG (reference sequence). The CDR3 length is 14 residues. The CDR3 bases are TGTGCCTGTGACCGGGACAGGGTACTGAATGAGCAGTTCTTC. Encoded protein: CACDRDRVLNEQFF.

This chain joins TRBV3-1 (or the pseudogene TRBV3-2) and TRBJ1-6; 7 bases are shared with TRBD1. Germline CDR1 reads LGHDT; CDR2 reads YNNKEL (reference sequence). The CDR3 consists of 15 residues. Trimming at V came to 1 base and at J to 9 bases, leaving 6 bases not matched to a gene. CDR3 in amino acids: CASSQGDRLVSPLHF. In DNA, the CDR3 is TGTGCCAGCAGCCAAGGGGACAGACTAGTTTCACCCCTCCACTTT.

This clone was observed a single time. The CDR3 reads CATSDFKRGGGNEQFF. The CDR3 DNA follows: TGTGCCACCAGTGATTTCAAACGGGGGGGTGGTAATGAGCAGTTCTTC. J is TRBJ2-1 and V is TRBV24-1; 8 nucleotides line up with TRBD2. J was trimmed by 7 bases and V by 1 base; bases with no gene match: 8. The CDR3 sequence is 16 residues long. Germline CDR1 and CDR2: KGHDR and SFDVKD.

The chain uses TRBV5-6 and TRBJ1-5; D gene ambiguous. V was shortened by 1 base and J by 3 bases, with 5 bases between the two germline ends. This CDR3 region has 13 residues. Germline CDR1 and CDR2: SGHDT and YYEEEE. The CDR3 DNA sequence: TGTGCCAGCAGCTTGAAGCCCAATCAGCCCCAGCATTTT. It specifies CASSLKPNQPQHF.

DNA of the CDR3: TGTGCCAGCAGTTCCCAGGACAGAAACACTGAAGCTTTCTTT. It specifies CASSSQDRNTEAFF. The V and J genes are TRBV6-5 and TRBJ1-1, with TRBD1 as a possible D gene (6 bases). CDR3 length equals 14 residues. CDR1 and CDR2 from the germline V gene are MNHEY and SVGAGI. Trimming took off 4 bases at V and 2 bases at J, with 11 bases between the two ends.

V usage is TRBV2 and J usage is TRBJ1-1, with 9 bases aligning to TRBD1. The germline gives CDR1 SNHLY, CDR2 FYNNEI. The CDR3 sequence is 13 residues long. The V and J ends lost 10 bases and 3 bases, in that order; junction bases with no gene match: 6. The CDR3 nucleotides read TGTGCCACCATGGGACAGGGCGACACTGAAGCTTTCTTT. Protein sequence: CATMGQGDTEAFF.